The 20 T cell receptor beta chains given below trace back to one sample, sequenced in a study of cytomegalovirus exposure and HLA in healthy donors (dated 2017 in TCRdb). Library preparation employed the immunoSEQ multiplex PCR assay. TCRdb retrieved this table from immuneACCESS and kept in-frame rearrangements only. Not all clones are present; in checked studies, unresolved V genes account for under half, and no reason is known for the remainder. The sample profile shows roughly 120,000 clones; around 85% of them were found once. The ten largest make up about 4.5% of the sample. Sequenced sample: PBMCs. The receptors were gathered from a man younger than 35 in good health and CMV-seropositive.

The rearrangement links TRBV10-3 to TRBJ1-2, with a possible D match to TRBD1 (6 bases). V lost 8 bases and J lost 6, with 16 bases in between. The germline V gene has CDR1 ENHRY and CDR2 SYGVKD. This CDR3 has 13 residues. The CDR3 loop is CAIAGEGKDGYTF. The CDR3 bases are TGTGCCATCGCAGGGGAAGGTAAAGATGGCTACACCTTC.

The gene calls are TRBV19 and TRBJ1-6, with D maybe TRBD1 (6 bases). The CDR3 runs 15 residues. The V end was cut by 5 bases, the J end by 4 bases, with 12 bases between. Germline CDR1 is LNHDA and CDR2 is SQIVND (reference sequence). DNA for the CDR3: TGTGCCAGTAGTGAGGGGGGGTCTTATAATTCACCCCTCCACTTT. Its protein product is CASSEGGSYNSPLHF.

This chain links TRBV9 with TRBJ2-5; D perhaps matches TRBD2 (6 bases). The V gene's germline CDR1 is SGDLS and CDR2 YYNGEE. The CDR3 length is 14 residues. V was cut by 2 bases and J by 4 bases, with 12 bases left in between. The chain's CDR3 is CASSVFGGGETQYF. DNA for the CDR3: TGTGCCAGCAGCGTTTTCGGGGGAGGAGAGACCCAGTACTTC.

The chain combines TRBV19 with TRBJ1-1, with 7 bases lining up with TRBD1. Germline lookup yields CDR1 LNHDA and CDR2 SQIVND (reference sequence). CDR3 length: 14 residues. V gave up 6 bases and J gave up 5 bases; unmatched junction bases: 9. CDR3 protein: CASSLPTGMTEAFF. The DNA for the CDR3 is TGTGCCAGTAGCCTCCCGACAGGGATGACTGAAGCTTTCTTT.

The rearrangement joins TRBV5-1 to TRBJ1-2; weak D call: TRBD1 (5 bases). The CDR3 spans 14 residues. V lost 3 bases to trimming and J lost 4 bases, with 13 bases between them. Germline loops: CDR1 SGHRS, CDR2 YFSETQ. This CDR3 is CASSSGGAVYGYTF. DNA of the CDR3: TGCGCCAGCAGCTCCGGCGGGGCCGTCTATGGCTACACCTTC.

This clone appeared once. The chain combines TRBV6-1 with TRBJ2-7, with 10 bases that match TRBD1. Germline CDR1 MNHNS, CDR2 SASEGT. Trimming at V came to 4 bases and at J to 6 bases, leaving 9 bases not matched to a gene. The CDR3 extends over 15 amino acids. In nucleotides, the CDR3 is TGTGCCAGCAGTGCCCACGGGACAGGGGATTTCGAGCAGTACTTC. It specifies CASSAHGTGDFEQYF.

The chain recombines TRBV6-1 with TRBJ1-1; 11 bases align to TRBD1. Germline trimming cut 2 bases from V and 10 bases from J; bases unmatched to any gene: 9. Germline V gene data show CDR1 as MNHNS and CDR2 as SASEGT. CDR3 length equals 15 residues. The CDR3 coding sequence is TGTGCCAGCAGTGAAACGGGCCAGGGGACAGGGGGAGCTTTCTTT. Encoded protein: CASSETGQGTGGAFF.

The V call is TRBV6-6, the J call TRBJ1-2, with TRBD1 as a possible D gene (6 bases). The V end was cut by 0 bases, the J end by 3 bases, with 8 bases between. The CDR3 extends over 14 amino acids. Germline V lookup: CDR1 MNHNY, CDR2 SVGAGI (reference sequence). Here the CDR3 reads CASSYSQGYYGYTF. CDR3 sequence (DNA): TGTGCCAGCAGTTACTCGCAGGGGTACTATGGCTACACCTTC.

The chain combines TRBV12-5 with TRBJ1-6; TRBD1 matches at 7 bases. V gave up 5 bases and J gave up 5 bases; unmatched junction bases: 6. The germline CDR1 and CDR2 sequences are LGHNT and FRNRAP. The CDR3 length is 15 residues. The CDR3 DNA follows: TGTGCTAGTGGTCCCCAGGGACAGAATAATTCACCCCTCCACTTT. As protein: CASGPQGQNNSPLHF.

This chain joins TRBV5-1 and TRBJ2-7; 8 nucleotides match TRBD2. With 7 bases clipped from V and 0 bases from J, the junction kept 6 bases outside the gene matches. The germline V gene has CDR1 SGHRS and CDR2 YFSETQ. The CDR3 is 14 amino acids. The CDR3 reads CASREGVGSYEQYF. CDR3 DNA: TGCGCCAGCCGGGAGGGGGTTGGCTCCTACGAGCAGTACTTC.

The V call is TRBV13, the J call TRBJ2-2, with a tentative D call TRBD2 (5 bases). Per the germline V gene, CDR1 is PRHDT and CDR2 is FYEKMQ (reference sequence). The CDR3 totals 14 residues. Deletions cut 4 bases from V and 5 bases from J, with 11 bases between. The CDR3 DNA reads TGTGCCAGCAGCTCACAAGGAGGAACCGGGGAGCTGTTTTTT. This encodes CASSSQGGTGELFF. Full variable domain (outside the CDR3, taken from reference TRBV13 and TRBJ2-2): AAGVIQSPRHLIKEKRETATLKCYPIPRHDTVYWYQQGPGQDPQFLISFYEKMQSDKGSIPDRFSAQQFSDYHSELNMSSLELGDSALYFCASSSQGGTGELFFGEGSRLTVL.

This chain joins TRBV6-4 and TRBJ2-1; TRBD2 agrees at 9 bases. The CDR3 extends over 15 amino acids. After removal of 2 bases from V and 3 bases from J, the junction contained 2 bases not matched to a gene. Germline loops: CDR1 MRHNA, CDR2 SNTAGT. The CDR3 nucleotides read TGTGCCAGCAGTGACGCTAGCGGGGACTACAATGAGCAGTTCTTC. This sequence encodes CASSDASGDYNEQFF.

The sample holds one count of this clone. The CDR3 reads CATRDSYNSPLHF. CDR3 in DNA: TGTGCCACCCGGGACAGCTATAATTCACCCCTCCACTTT. The chain links TRBV10-3 to TRBJ1-6; TRBD1 matches at 7 bases. The trim removed 10 bases at V and 3 bases at J, leaving 3 bases unmatched. Germline V gives CDR1 ENHRY, CDR2 SYGVKD. The CDR3 contains 13 residues.

This chain connects TRBV4-1 to TRBJ1-2; TRBD1 is a possible D gene (6 bases). Germline CDR1 MGHRA, CDR2 YSYEKL. Trimming took 0 bases from V and 0 from J, leaving 26 bases between them. There are 21 residues in the CDR3. The CDR3 sequence is CASSQEPRRPRDRRANYGYTF. The CDR3 DNA follows: TGCGCCAGCAGCCAAGAGCCACGTAGGCCCCGAGACAGGCGAGCTAACTATGGCTACACCTTC.

The rearrangement uses TRBV7-8 and TRBJ1-1; TRBD1 matches 9 bases. Germline-derived CDR1 and CDR2 are SGHVS and FQNEAQ. The ends lost 3 bases at V and 5 bases at J; junction bases unmatched: 1. CDR3 length equals 13 residues. The CDR3 spells CASSLTGGTEAFF. CDR3 DNA sequence: TGTGCCAGCAGCTTGACAGGGGGAACTGAAGCTTTCTTT.

This sequence joins TRBV28 and TRBJ2-7; TRBD1 is a possible D gene (6 bases). CDR1 and CDR2 from the germline V gene are MDHEN and SYDVKM. This CDR3 has 15 amino acids. The V end was cut by 5 bases, the J end by 0 bases, with 14 bases between. The CDR3 here is CASSNTGTTSYEQYF. The CDR3 DNA is TGTGCCAGCAGTAACACAGGGACAACCTCCTACGAGCAGTACTTC. Drawing the rest from reference TRBV28 and TRBJ2-7, the complete variable domain is DVKVTQSSRYLVKRTGEKVFLECVQDMDHENMFWYRQDPGLGLRLIYFSYDVKMKEKGDIPEGYSVSREKKERFSLILESASTNQTSMYLCASSNTGTTSYEQYFGPGTRLTVT.

This chain links TRBV11-2 with TRBJ2-1, with TRBD1 matching over 8 bases. The CDR3 is made up of 16 amino acids. Trimming cost V 0 bases and J 3 bases; bases outside gene matches: 4. The V gene's germline CDR1 is SGHAT and CDR2 FQNNGV. The CDR3 loop is CASSLEGTGVYNEQFF. CDR3 bases: TGTGCCAGCAGCTTAGAAGGGACAGGCGTCTACAATGAGCAGTTCTTC.

This chain connects TRBV7-9 to TRBJ2-7; 7 positions match TRBD1. CDR1 SEHNR and CDR2 FQNEAQ come from the germline V gene (reference sequence). The CDR3 extends over 14 amino acids. V was pared by 5 bases and J by 5 bases, with 9 bases of the junction left unmatched. The CDR3 loop reads CASSTPGQTHEQYF. The DNA for the CDR3 is TGTGCCAGCAGCACCCCGGGACAGACTCACGAGCAGTACTTC.

This clone has only one observation. J is TRBJ2-5 and V is TRBV30; TRBD2 matches at 14 bases. Germline lookup yields CDR1 GTSNPN and CDR2 SVGIG (reference sequence). V gave up 3 bases and J gave up 1 base; unmatched junction bases: 4. This CDR3 is built from 16 residues. CDR3 bases: TGTGCCTGGAGATCGGGACTAGCGGGGGCCCAAGAGACCCAGTACTTC. Amino acids: CAWRSGLAGAQETQYF.

This chain uses TRBV5-1 with TRBJ2-2, with a possible D match to TRBD1 (6 bases). V lost 4 bases to trimming and J lost 5 bases, with 15 bases between them. This CDR3 region has 15 residues. Germline CDR1 reads SGHRS; CDR2 reads YFSETQ. CDR3 residues: CASSQGHLRTGELFF. In DNA, the CDR3 is TGCGCCAGCAGCCAGGGACACCTTAGGACCGGGGAGCTGTTTTTT.